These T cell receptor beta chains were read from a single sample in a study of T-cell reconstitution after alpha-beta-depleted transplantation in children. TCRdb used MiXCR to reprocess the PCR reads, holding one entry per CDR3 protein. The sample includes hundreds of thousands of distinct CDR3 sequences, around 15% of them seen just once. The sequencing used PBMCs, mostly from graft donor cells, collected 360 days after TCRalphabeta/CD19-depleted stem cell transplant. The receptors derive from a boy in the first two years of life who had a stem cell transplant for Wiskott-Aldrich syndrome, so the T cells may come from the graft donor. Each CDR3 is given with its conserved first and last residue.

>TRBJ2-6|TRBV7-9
CAGGDGANVLTF
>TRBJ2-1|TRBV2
CASRAHNEQFF
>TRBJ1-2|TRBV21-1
CASSKGPRDRAYGYTF
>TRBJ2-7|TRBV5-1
CASRNPRLAGGRVSDEQYF
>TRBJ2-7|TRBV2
CASSVGARGSEQYF
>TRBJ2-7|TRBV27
CASSSTLGSEDYEQYF
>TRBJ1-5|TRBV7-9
CASSVGGGPQHF
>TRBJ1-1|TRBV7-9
CASSLNREEAFF
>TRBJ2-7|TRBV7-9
CASSLAPSGVYEQYF
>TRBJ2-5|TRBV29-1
CSVEGGPETQYF
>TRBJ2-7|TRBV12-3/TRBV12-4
CASSFLTSGRDEQYF
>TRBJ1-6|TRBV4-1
CASSQSGVRGFVDSPLHF
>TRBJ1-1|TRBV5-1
CASSSIGQGNTEAFF
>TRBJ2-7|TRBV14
CASSQGGFGHSYEQYF
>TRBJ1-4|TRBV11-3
CASSPGHGEKLFF
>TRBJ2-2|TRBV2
CAESSEGGELFF
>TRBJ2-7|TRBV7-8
CASSLAGGWSYEQYF
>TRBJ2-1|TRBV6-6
CATQGGNEQFF
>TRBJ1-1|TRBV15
CATQPDRYRGEAFF
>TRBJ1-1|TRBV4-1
CASSQARANTEAFF
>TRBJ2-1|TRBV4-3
CASSQDRRKPEQFF
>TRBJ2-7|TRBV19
CASSMGLYYEQYF
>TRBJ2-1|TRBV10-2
CASSESLRVNEQFF
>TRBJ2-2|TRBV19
CASSFDSTTGELFF
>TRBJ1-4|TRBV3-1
CASSHGTGREKLFF
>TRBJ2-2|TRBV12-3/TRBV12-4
CASSRSRDRTGELFF
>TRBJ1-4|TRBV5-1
CASSLGPGINEKLFF
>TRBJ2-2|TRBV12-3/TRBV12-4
CASSSAGLVNTGELFF
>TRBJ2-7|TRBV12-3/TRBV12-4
CASSLYGRLGQYF
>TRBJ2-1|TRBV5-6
CASTRDASYNEQFF
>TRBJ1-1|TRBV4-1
CASSAGQGAVEAFF
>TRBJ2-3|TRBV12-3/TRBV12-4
CASSSPELAGPDTQYF